This record covers a single TCR beta chain. This specimen belongs to a study of T cell responses to AZD1222 COVID-19 vaccine. Method: immunoSEQ multiplex PCR; TCRdb's copy keeps in-frame clones and lacks some. This table has about 94,000 clones, 70% to 90% appearing once. The origin of this receptor is an adult in good health. Sequencing was performed on peripheral blood, taken on day 0 of AZD1222 vaccination.

The CDR3 DNA follows: TGTGCCAGCAGCCGAACCGGGACTTCCCTTTACAATGAGCAGTTCTTC. The encoded protein is CASSRTGTSLYNEQFF. V and J are TRBV6-2 or TRBV6-3 and TRBJ2-1, with a possible D match to TRBD2 (6 bases). The V end was cut by 6 bases, the J end by 4 bases, with 19 bases between. The germline V gene has CDR1 MNHEY and CDR2 SVGEGT. This CDR3 has 16 amino acids.